A single T cell receptor (beta chain) is shown here with its context. Its antigen target is currently unknown. No much larger clonotype is one base removed from it; base qualities were not supplied. The data were obtained in a study of cytomegalovirus exposure and HLA in healthy donors (dated by TCRdb to the late 2010s). Background on the whole study: In an earlier analysis of some 550 of the donors, 276 Gb of sequence data and 100 million or so unique TCR beta sequences from roughly 200 million T cells were reported. An early release that covered some 630 HLA-typed donors contained around 300 gigabases of sequencing data and around 85 million unique TCR sequences. Of the 350 to 400 genotyped donors, approximately 80% fell in the genetic ancestry cluster associated with self-reported Caucasian donors. The aim of the study was to test whether cataloging public T cell receptors could identify signatures of past pathogen exposure. The study profiled the T cell repertoires of fewer than 850 subjects by immunosequencing and related them to cytomegalovirus serostatus. A separate validation cohort of roughly 130 different subjects was used in addition to the approximately 670-subject first cohort. To predict cytomegalovirus infection status, the study brought together high-throughput TCR immunosequencing, statistical association of individual TCRs with disease status, and machine learning. In a later analysis, previously published TCR beta repertoires from 666 donors were re-analyzed and high-resolution HLA genotyping was added so that TCR occurrence patterns could be studied. Rather than drawing on any new phenotypic data, the later analysis identified candidate immune exposures from TCR beta sequences and the way those sequences occurred across donors. To decide whether each TCR beta V gene segment behaved as functional or pseudogenic, an earlier analysis of 587 of the donors relied on high-throughput TCR beta sequencing. Donor age, sex, ethnicity and CMV serostatus were compiled alongside the repertoire data. Genome-wide SNP genotypes for about 65% of the 666 donors were used in a later genetic analysis, which treated that subset as a discovery cohort. All discovery cohort repertoires had been generated using a single sequencing platform. Class I and class II HLA loci were covered by the typing at four-digit resolution. Typing coverage differed by locus: A, B, C, DRB1 and DQB1 were typed in about 620-630 donors, DQA1 in about 560, DPA1 in roughly 590, and DPB1 in 400 to 480. Four to six DR-DQ haplotypes were handled as single units for association and clustering, since linkage in the cohort was strong. Among about 400 genotyped donors of the cohort, an average of approximately 200,000 unique TCR beta nucleotide sequences was sequenced per donor, of which about 19% were non-productive.

Receptors were amplified or captured by the immunoSEQ multiplex PCR assay. The multiplex PCR relied on a mix of 60 forward primers for TCR Vbeta segments and 13 reverse primers for TCR Jbeta segments. Amplification of the CDR3 region of rearranged TCR beta genes was performed with a multiplex PCR assay on genomic DNA. On the Illumina HiSeq System, the amplified TCR beta libraries were sequenced as 87-base-pair reads. Regarding the original processing steps: A later analysis tallied tens of millions of unique TCR beta chains across the 666 repertoires, and about 12 million of those chains were shared by two or more donors. A nearest-neighbor algorithm error-corrected the raw reads and collapsed the reads into unique sequences, merging closely related sequences to remove PCR and sequencing errors. Alignment of CDR3 sequences to IMGT reference sequences was used to assign V, D and J gene segments. For a sequence to be retained, a match of at least six nucleotides to both a V gene segment and a J gene segment was required. A rearrangement counted as productive if the CDR3 had no stop codons and remained in frame with V and J, and every other rearrangement counted as non-productive. CDR3 was defined by IMGT convention, running from the second conserved V-encoded cysteine to the conserved J-encoded phenylalanine. The earlier analysis of roughly 590 of the donors excluded any sequence lacking an unambiguous match to a single V gene segment. In an earlier analysis of several hundred of the donors, V segments were called functional above 56.7% productive rearrangements and were called segregating when the between-donor standard deviation exceeded 5%. A statistical classification framework was built for diagnosing cytomegalovirus status from the catalog of TCR beta chain sequences. In a later analysis, TCR nucleotide sequences were compared against IMGT/GENE-DB human TR gene sequences so that V and J genes could be assigned. Using the TCRdist pipeline, a later analysis assigned CDR3 sequences along with most-parsimonious VDJ recombination scenarios. In a later analysis, each TCR beta chain was defined by its CDR3 amino acid sequence together with its V-gene family, and reads lacking a unique V-gene family were excluded. As a way to deal with suspected cross-contamination and a sequencing artifact, a later analysis dropped hundreds of nucleotide sequences that were highly shared and had low generation probability. In a later analysis, a clonal expansion index for each public chain was calculated from normalized within-repertoire ranks of inferred template counts. In a later analysis, generation probabilities were computed with a VDJ recombination model fitted to out-of-frame rearrangements, and the resulting probabilities were checked against IGoR. A later analysis scored TCR-TCR, TCR-HLA and TCR-CMV co-occurrence with hypergeometric tests, applying a repertoire-size bias correction to TCR pairs. A later analysis estimated false discovery rates by permuting HLA or CMV assignments 20 times. In a later analysis, co-occurring TCRs were grouped using DBSCAN, and TCRdist sequence similarity was added for clustering within HLA-allele-positive subsets. Repertoires with fewer than 30,000 or more than 120,000 public chains, plus five repertoires with anomalous nucleotide sharing, were excluded from co-occurrence clustering. TCRdb obtained this table from immuneACCESS and retained in-frame rearrangements with V and J assigned. These tables miss some clones; where compared with another copy, unresolved V genes account for less than half of the shortfall, and the remainder is unexplained. That table gives V, J and clone size, and the DNA gave D and trimming. The sample has around 91,000 clones on record, 84% of them singletons. The ten largest make up 2% to 2.5% of the sample.

In total, 630 or so healthy bone marrow donors made up the cohort. Cohort members were all nominally healthy when sampled, although unrecorded immune exposures were likely present. The donor tested CMV seronegative, placing the donor among the roughly 350 seronegative members of the cohort. Every donor gave a peripheral blood sample, and the peripheral blood mononuclear cells from that sample were used for TCR beta sequencing. The Qiagen DNeasy Blood Extraction Kit was used to extract genomic DNA from the blood cell samples. The paper's findings and limits, for the study overall: Immune exposure information for the cohort was limited to CMV serostatus. In a later genetic analysis, fewer N-insertions in productive TCRs were reported among donors in an Asian-associated ancestry cluster than the roughly 640-donor mean. In vitro tests confirmed that a few of the cytomegalovirus-associated TCR beta chains recognize cytomegalovirus antigens. In both the original and validation cohorts, the classifier was reported to diagnose cytomegalovirus status with high specificity and sensitivity. The presence/absence analyses assumed that sequencing depth was roughly uniform across donors, and that assumption may not be true. Most TCR sequences were seen in very few donors, while some public TCRs were found in many individuals. Correlated functional status among segregating V segments might reflect linkage disequilibrium, but an unknown experimental factor could not be ruled out. A later analysis reported that several top co-occurrence clusters appeared linked to parvovirus B19, influenza, CMV and Epstein-Barr virus. When HLA alleles, especially DR and DQ, strongly co-occurred, TCR associations were difficult to assign to individual alleles. In a later analysis, HLA-associated TCR beta chains were found to be more clonally expanded and to have lower generation probabilities than equally common non-associated chains. A later genetic analysis associated a missense DCLRE1C variant with V-gene and J-gene trimming of TCR beta chains, and an independent cohort replicated the association. A later analysis found that TCR association rates varied across HLA loci, with DRB1 alleles showing the most associated TCRs and HLA-C alleles the fewest. It was suggested by the authors that the approach could potentially be generalized to other disease states and immunological phenotypes. Because HLA typing was unavailable for some donors at each locus, only the typed subset was used in association tests. Because counts were too low, roughly 17 rarely observed V segments, including chromosome 9 orphons, were left out of the earlier analysis of 587 of the donors. In a later analysis, most CMV-associated TCR beta chains were found to appear HLA-restricted, with HLA associations seemingly driven largely by CMV exposure. At a false discovery rate of 0.05, a later analysis linked about 16,000 TCR beta sequences to specific HLA alleles. A cluster of highly shared sequence variants was judged likely to be a technical artifact of the sequencing pipeline. The 87-base-pair reads could not distinguish some IMGT-functional V segments, including TRBV6-2 and TRBV6-3, so those segments were excluded. A further reported finding was that TCR beta sequences accurately predicted the HLA-A and HLA-B alleles for most subjects in the first cohort. This cohort had only TCR beta chains sequenced, and the lack of alpha or paired-chain data limited which features could be detected. The study listed 164 TCR beta chains as associated with cytomegalovirus. In an earlier analysis of a few hundred of the donors, most TCR beta V segments were observed in productive rearrangements about 87% or about 30% of the time, broadly matching IMGT annotations.

Relative to germline, V is missing 5 bases and J is missing 4 bases, with 8 bases of the junction outside any gene match. Sequences MNHEY (CDR1) and SMNVEV (CDR2) are obtained from the germline V gene (reference sequence). The CDR3, cysteine through phenylalanine, is 15 amino acids long. Just the 45-base CDR3 DNA is kept, in frame starting at base 1. Sequencing was carried out using PBMCs. The sequence is built from TRBV27 and TRBJ1-1; TRBD1 fits 9 bases in the junction. This clonotype was sampled from a man between 18 and 29 years old in good health and CMV-seronegative. The DNA sequence is as follows: TGTGCCAGCAGTCGGGGACAGGGCTGGGGCACTGAAGCTTTCTTT. Its translation is CASSRGQGWGTEAFF.